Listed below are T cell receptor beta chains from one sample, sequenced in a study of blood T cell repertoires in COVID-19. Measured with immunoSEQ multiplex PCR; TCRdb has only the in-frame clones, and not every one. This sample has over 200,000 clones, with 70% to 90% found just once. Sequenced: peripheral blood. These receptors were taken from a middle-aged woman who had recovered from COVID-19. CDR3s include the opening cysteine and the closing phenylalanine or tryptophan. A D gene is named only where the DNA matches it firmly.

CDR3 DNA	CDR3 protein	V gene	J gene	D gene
TGTGCCAGCAGTGGCCGAGGGGGGGGGCACTATTATGGCTACACCTTC	CASSGRGGGHYYGYTF	TRBV25-1	TRBJ1-2	NA
TGTGCCAGTAGTATAGGGACAGGCAGGAGCTCCTACAATGAGCAGTTCTTC	CASSIGTGRSSYNEQFF	TRBV19	TRBJ2-1	TRBD1
TGTGCCAGCAGCTCTCGGGGGGCGCCTGGAAACACCATATATTTT	CASSSRGAPGNTIYF	TRBV7-9	TRBJ1-3	NA
TGCGCCAGCAGCTTGGGGCAGGCGAGCTCCTACAATGAGCAGTTCTTC	CASSLGQASSYNEQFF	TRBV5-1	TRBJ2-1	NA
TGCAGCGTCCCCGCACCAGGCTATGGCTACACCTTC	CSVPAPGYGYTF	TRBV29-1	TRBJ1-2	NA
TGTGCCAGCAGCCAAGCTTGGTCTTCCCGGGAAGACGCTGAAGCTTTCTTT	CASSQAWSSREDAEAFF	TRBV14	TRBJ1-1	NA
TGTGCCAGCAGCCCCGCGGCCCGCTACGAGCAGTACTTC	CASSPAARYEQYF	TRBV7-3	TRBJ2-7	NA
TGTGCCAGCTCACCACCGGGCCTAGCCCTCTCCTACAATGAGCAGTTCTTC	CASSPPGLALSYNEQFF	TRBV18	TRBJ2-1	NA
TGTGCCAGCAGCCGGGGACTAGCGGGTAACACCGGGGAGCTGTTTTTT	CASSRGLAGNTGELFF	TRBV7-2	TRBJ2-2	TRBD2
TGTGCCAGCAGCGCCGTGGGGCGGGGGAGTGGAAACACCATATATTTT	CASSAVGRGSGNTIYF	TRBV5-5	TRBJ1-3	NA